This T cell receptor (beta chain) is drawn from a study of shared clonotypes between healthy human individuals (dated by TCRdb to the early 2020s). Broadly, across the study: Three men and two women, aged 18 to 49 years, made up the cohort. Per donor, leukapheresis produced somewhere between about 0.9 and 9.5 billion PBMCs. To estimate repertoire size and how much clonotypes are shared between individuals, the study performed deep sequencing of blood TCR repertoires from a handful of healthy adults. For each donor, CD4 naive and CD4 memory were each given three plates, CD8 naive was given two plates, and CD8 memory was given one plate. Libraries were prepared and TCR repertoires were sequenced by different laboratories using diverse techniques, in order to increase sequencing depth and limit assay-specific biases. Results the study describes overall, beyond this receptor: Sampling was limited to blood, and TCR repertoires in tissue likely differ from TCR repertoires in blood. Estimated clonotype richness was generally larger for naive than for memory subsets. Higher generation probabilities were observed for clonotypes shared by all four sorted-subset donors than for non-shared clonotypes. Even with the large sequencing depth, rarefaction of the sorted-subset datasets indicated that sequencing was incomplete. Sharing across a few donors was observed for about 5% of naive CD4, about 3.2% of naive CD8, 2.3% of memory CD4, and 0.4% of memory CD8 clonotypes. Pairwise subsampling led to the expectation that sequencing depth would affect the degree of clonotype sharing among donors. The small number of donors limited the genetic and exposure-history diversity represented.

The germline V gene provides CDR1 SQVTM and CDR2 ANQGSEA. The V end loses 7 bases and the J end loses 4 bases, and a stretch of 16 bases separates them. Inclusive of the bounding cysteine and phenylalanine, the CDR3 is 13 residues long. Only the CDR3 DNA is retained, 39 bases long and in frame from the first base. The donors were healthy, HIV-negative adults who had no recently reported acute infections or vaccinations. Only Caucasian adults living in Nashville, Tennessee, USA were represented among the donors. Magnetic negative selection was used to enrich CD4+ T cells, after which naive cells were positively selected on CD45RA and the negative fraction became the memory subset. After blood collection by leukapheresis, PBMCs were isolated using Ficoll-Histopaque density gradient centrifugation and then cryopreserved in the vapor phase of liquid nitrogen. Analytical flow cytometry was used to check the purity and quantity of each magnetically sorted T cell population. Genomic DNA was isolated from each sorted fraction and quantified by UV absorbance on a Nanodrop 2000c.

Note on this clone: This clone's antigen is unknown. Per-base qualities were not stored, and no clone one base away is much larger.

TCR CDR3 regions were amplified from genomic DNA by multiplex PCR using the deep immunoSEQ assay. Extracted genomic DNA from each cell subset was distributed evenly across all wells of several immunoSEQ 96-well plates, and each plate was treated as a replicate. For sorted subsets, 200 to 250 ng of genomic DNA, equivalent to around 31,000 T cell genomes, went into each replicate PCR. The purified libraries were quantified using a Qubit 3.0 fluorometer, sized with a Bioanalyzer 2100, and then quantified again using the KAPA Library Quantification kit. Every immunoSEQ 96-well plate was sequenced on a separate single-read 150-cycle Illumina NextSeq 550 flow cell. The authors' pipeline ran thus. The immunoSEQ output contained only junctional sequences without quality scores, so filtering could not match that applied to full-length reads. To assign V/J genes and CDR3, sequences were annotated against IMGT germline references using PyIR, a Python wrapper for IgBLAST v1.9. Any read was removed if the V/J assignment was weak (E-value above 1e-6), the CDR3 was missing, or the read contained stop codons, out-of-frame junctions, or ambiguous translated residues. A V3J clonotype was defined by an identical inferred V gene, J gene, and CDR3 amino acid sequence. Percentage overlap between repertoires was calculated by dividing the number of shared unique clonotypes by the size of the smaller repertoire. RTK rarefaction, the Chao1 estimator, and Recon v2.1 estimates of unobserved clonotypes were used to assess repertoire richness. Generation probabilities for all TCRbeta clonotypes obtained by the gDNA method from a handful of donors were computed using OLGA. TCRdb holds this immuneACCESS table with in-frame rearrangements only. Some clones are missing; in checked studies, unresolved V genes explain under half, and the rest has no known cause. V and J calls plus clone size are reproduced from that table; the DNA served to infer D and trimming. The sample table holds nearly 1,000,000 clones, of which 60% to 85% were seen once. Of the sample, about 1.5% is held by the ten largest clones.

The sequence is built from TRBV29-1 and TRBJ1-2, with TRBD1 as a weak D call on 5 bases. The source material was memory CD4+ T cells sorted from blood. Explained via the paper, the cell subset or site label denotes: CD45RA-negative fraction. The origin of this receptor is a man between 18 and 35 years old in good health. The CDR3 protein: CSAGTGSSYGYTF. DNA sequence: TGCAGCGCCGGTACAGGCTCAAGCTATGGCTACACCTTC.